The rows below give T cell receptor beta chains drawn from one sample of a study of cytomegalovirus exposure and HLA in healthy donors. Sequenced by immunoSEQ multiplex PCR; TCRdb stores in-frame clones only, minus some. The sample holds over 150,000 clones, more than 65% seen once. The sequencing sample was made of PBMCs. The receptors originated from a woman aged 45-65 years in good health and CMV-seronegative. The CDR3 runs from the conserved cysteine through the conserved F or W. A D gene is named only where the DNA matches it firmly. Clone size, where shown, is once, few, many, or a class for clones that have expanded.

D gene | J gene | V gene | clone size | CDR3 protein | CDR3 DNA
TRBD2 | TRBJ2-3 | TRBV13 | once | CASSLVAGATDTQYF | TGTGCCAGCAGCTTAGTGGCGGGAGCCACAGATACGCAGTATTTT
TRBD2 | TRBJ2-5 | TRBV7-9 | . | CASSPRLAGVGETQYF | TGTGCCAGCAGCCCAAGACTAGCGGGAGTGGGAGAGACCCAGTACTTC
. | TRBJ2-7 | TRBV4-2 | few | CASSQEQTSSGEQYF | TGTGCCAGCAGCCAGGAACAGACGAGTTCGGGGGAGCAGTACTTC
TRBD2 | TRBJ2-1 | TRBV27 | . | CASSLLGTSGANEQFF | TGTGCCAGCAGTCTACTAGGGACTAGCGGGGCCAATGAGCAGTTCTTC
. | TRBJ1-2 | TRBV29-1 | once | CSVEQGSYGYTF | TGCAGCGTTGAACAGGGGTCCTATGGCTACACCTTC
. | TRBJ1-4 | TRBV7-9 | once | CASSSRDEKLFF | TGTGCCAGCAGCTCGCGAGATGAAAAACTGTTTTTT
. | TRBJ2-7 | TRBV4-3 | few | CASSQDLSQGGYEQYF | TGCGCCAGCAGCCAAGATCTAAGTCAGGGGGGATACGAGCAGTACTTC
TRBD2 | TRBJ2-1 | TRBV27 | . | CASSASAGDSYNEQFF | TGTGCCAGCAGTGCCTCAGCGGGAGACTCCTACAATGAGCAGTTCTTC
TRBD2 | TRBJ2-7 | TRBV19 | . | CASSIGLAATYEQYF | TGTGCCAGTAGTATTGGCCTAGCGGCAACCTACGAGCAGTACTTC
TRBD2 | TRBJ2-7 | TRBV10-3 | . | CATATPGTSGMDEQYF | TGTGCCACAGCTACCCCCGGGACTAGCGGGATGGACGAGCAGTACTTC
TRBD2 | TRBJ2-3 | TRBV28 | . | CASREAGGSTDTQYF | TGTGCCAGCAGGGAAGCGGGGGGGTCCACAGATACGCAGTATTTT
. | TRBJ1-5 | TRBV10-1 | . | CASSEGPLQPQHF | TGCGCCAGCAGTGAGGGCCCCTTACAGCCCCAGCATTTT
. | TRBJ2-1 | TRBV4-1 | . | CASSQPYERSHNEQFF | TGCGCCAGCAGCCAACCATACGAGCGGAGTCACAATGAGCAGTTCTTC
. | TRBJ2-5 | TRBV7-9 | . | CASSLGYRDKETQYF | TGTGCCAGCAGCTTAGGGTACAGGGATAAGGAGACCCAGTACTTC
TRBD1 | TRBJ2-7 | TRBV7-2 | . | CASSLGQGAYEQYF | TGTGCCAGCAGCTTGGGACAGGGGGCCTACGAGCAGTACTTC
TRBD1 | TRBJ1-1 | TRBV10-3 | . | CAISQGTGRTEAFF | TGTGCCATCAGTCAGGGGACAGGGAGGACTGAAGCTTTCTTT
TRBD1 | TRBJ1-6 | TRBV9 | . | CASSVAQRQGANSPLHF | TGTGCCAGCAGCGTAGCGCAAAGACAGGGGGCCAATTCACCCCTCCACTTT
. | TRBJ2-1 | TRBV4-1 | . | CASRKGLISSYNEQFF | TGCGCCAGCAGAAAGGGACTTATAAGCTCCTACAATGAGCAGTTCTTC
. | TRBJ1-5 | TRBV7-2 | . | CASSLSTGYSNQPQHF | TGTGCCAGCAGCTTAAGTACAGGGTATAGCAATCAGCCCCAGCATTTT
TRBD2 | TRBJ2-1 | TRBV19 | . | CASSISTSVAEQFF | TGTGCCAGTAGTATTTCGACTAGCGTAGCTGAGCAGTTCTTC
. | TRBJ1-2 | TRBV6-5 | . | CASSPRSLYGYTF | TGTGCCAGCAGCCCGAGGAGTTTATATGGCTACACCTTC
TRBD1 | TRBJ1-5 | TRBV30 | . | CAWSVQGAQPQHF | TGTGCCTGGAGTGTTCAGGGGGCACAGCCCCAGCATTTT
. | TRBJ1-2 | TRBV29-1 | . | CSGTVSGDGYTF | TGCAGCGGTACCGTCTCGGGGGATGGCTACACCTTC
. | TRBJ2-7 | TRBV6-5 | . | CASSSVISVFEQYF | TGTGCCAGCAGTTCCGTCATTAGCGTTTTCGAGCAGTACTTC
TRBD1 | TRBJ1-4 | TRBV5-1 | . | CASSLAKGQGAREKLFF | TGCGCCAGCAGCTTGGCCAAAGGACAGGGGGCGCGTGAAAAACTGTTTTTT
TRBD1 | TRBJ1-6 | TRBV19 | . | CASSSYVDRVYNSPLHF | TGTGCCAGTAGTTCCTACGTGGACAGGGTTTATAATTCACCCCTCCACTTT
. | TRBJ1-1 | TRBV28 | . | CASSLWGASGEAFF | TGTGCCAGCAGTTTATGGGGGGCAAGTGGTGAAGCTTTCTTT
. | TRBJ2-2 | TRBV11-3 | . | CASSLGADKYTGELFF | TGTGCCAGCAGCTTAGGTGCGGACAAATACACCGGGGAGCTGTTTTTT
TRBD1 | TRBJ1-6 | TRBV7-2 | . | CASSLEGQGESPLHF | TGTGCCAGCAGCTTAGAGGGACAGGGAGAATCACCCCTCCACTTT
. | TRBJ1-6 | TRBV5-8 | . | CASSFLLGGDNSPLHF | TGTGCCAGCAGCTTTTTGTTGGGTGGAGATAATTCACCCCTCCACTTT
. | TRBJ2-7 | TRBV7-9 | . | CASSPGGTGGYEQYF | TGTGCCAGCAGCCCCGGAGGGACCGGAGGCTACGAGCAGTACTTC
. | TRBJ1-1 | TRBV28 | . | CASSLGGTMNTEAFF | TGTGCCAGCAGTTTAGGGGGCACCATGAACACTGAAGCTTTCTTT
. | TRBJ2-4 | TRBV15 | few | CATSRAIRGAVKNIQYF | TGTGCCACCAGCAGGGCTATACGGGGGGCAGTTAAAAACATTCAGTACTTC
TRBD1 | TRBJ1-5 | TRBV18 | . | CASSPQGVNDQPQHF | TGTGCCAGCTCACCGCAGGGGGTAAACGATCAGCCCCAGCATTTT
. | TRBJ2-3 | TRBV7-2 | . | CASSLAPGLPTDTQYF | TGTGCCAGCAGCTTAGCGCCGGGTTTACCCACAGATACGCAGTATTTT
. | TRBJ1-2 | TRBV28 | . | CASSSPPGGYTF | TGTGCCAGCAGTTCCCCCCCGGGGGGCTACACCTTC
TRBD2 | TRBJ2-5 | TRBV4-3 | . | CASSQDRGGGGETQYF | TGCGCCAGCAGCCAAGATCGCGGGGGGGGTGGAGAGACCCAGTACTTC
. | TRBJ1-1 | TRBV4-1 | . | CASSQDRGSRNTEAFF | TGCGCCAGCAGCCAAGATCGGGGATCCAGGAACACTGAAGCTTTCTTT
TRBD1 | TRBJ2-1 | TRBV4-3 | once | CASSLRWTGGYNEQFF | TGCGCCAGCAGCCTTCGCTGGACAGGTGGTTACAATGAGCAGTTCTTC
TRBD1 | TRBJ2-1 | TRBV7-2 | . | CASSTPDRGLGNEQFF | TGTGCCAGCAGCACTCCGGACAGGGGGCTTGGCAATGAGCAGTTCTTC
. | TRBJ2-1 | TRBV27 | . | CVRVAGNSYNEQFF | TGTGTCCGAGTGGCGGGGAACTCCTACAATGAGCAGTTCTTC
TRBD1 | TRBJ1-2 | TRBV4-3 | few | CASSPSTGGVDGYTF | TGCGCCAGCAGCCCTTCGACAGGGGGCGTGGATGGCTACACCTTC
TRBD1 | TRBJ2-2 | TRBV5-1 | once | CASSRQGGDGELFF | TGCGCCAGCAGCAGACAGGGCGGCGACGGGGAGCTGTTTTTT
. | TRBJ1-2 | TRBV18 | . | CASSESPGQLGYTF | TGTGCCAGCTCAGAGTCCCCGGGACAACTTGGCTACACCTTC
TRBD1 | TRBJ1-1 | TRBV5-4 | . | CASSPKGARSEVYAFF | TGTGCCAGCAGCCCGAAGGGGGCGCGGTCTGAAGTGTACGCTTTCTTT
. | TRBJ1-4 | TRBV7-2 | . | CASSSFPGSRNEKLFF | TGTGCCAGCAGCTCCTTTCCGGGGTCTCGAAATGAAAAACTGTTTTTT
TRBD1 | TRBJ1-6 | TRBV25-1 | . | CASTGQANNSPLHF | TGTGCCAGCACCGGACAGGCCAATAATTCACCCCTCCACTTT
. | TRBJ2-7 | TRBV10-3 | few | CAISSGLLYEQYF | TGTGCCATCAGTTCCGGTCTCCTCTACGAGCAGTACTTC
. | TRBJ2-2 | TRBV7-9 | once | CARGQSPMNTGELFF | TGTGCCAGGGGGCAATCGCCCATGAACACCGGGGAGCTGTTTTTT
. | TRBJ1-2 | TRBV25-1 | . | CASSDEGTGNYGHTF | TGTGCCAGCAGTGATGAGGGAACAGGGAACTATGGCCACACCTTC
. | TRBJ1-5 | TRBV6-5 | . | CASRPGQPNQPQHF | TGTGCCAGCAGACCTGGACAGCCCAATCAGCCCCAGCATTTT
. | TRBJ2-7 | TRBV11-2 | once | CASSLGGGKQYF | TGTGCCAGCAGCTTAGGGGGCGGAAAGCAGTACTTC
TRBD2 | TRBJ2-3 | TRBV2 | few | CASSARTSGSTDTQYF | TGTGCCAGCAGTGCCCGGACTAGCGGGAGCACAGATACGCAGTATTTT